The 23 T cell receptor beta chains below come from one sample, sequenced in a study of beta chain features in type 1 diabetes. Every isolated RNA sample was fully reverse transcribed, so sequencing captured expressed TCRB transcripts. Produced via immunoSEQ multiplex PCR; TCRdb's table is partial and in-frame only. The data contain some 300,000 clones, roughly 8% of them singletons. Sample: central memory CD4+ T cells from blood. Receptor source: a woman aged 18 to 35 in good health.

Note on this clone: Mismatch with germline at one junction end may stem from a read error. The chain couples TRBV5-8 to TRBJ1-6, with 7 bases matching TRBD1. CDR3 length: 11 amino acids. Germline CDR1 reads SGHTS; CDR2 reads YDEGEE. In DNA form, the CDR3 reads TGTGCCAGCAGCTACCCCGGGACAGAAACCTTT. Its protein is CASSYPGTETF.

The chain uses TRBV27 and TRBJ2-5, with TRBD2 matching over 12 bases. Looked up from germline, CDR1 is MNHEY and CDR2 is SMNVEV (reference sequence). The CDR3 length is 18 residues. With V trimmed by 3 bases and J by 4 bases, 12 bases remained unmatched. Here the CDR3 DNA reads TGTGCCAGCAGTTTTAGGTGGGCTAGCGGGAGGGTGACAGAGACCCAGTACTTC. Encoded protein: CASSFRWASGRVTETQYF.

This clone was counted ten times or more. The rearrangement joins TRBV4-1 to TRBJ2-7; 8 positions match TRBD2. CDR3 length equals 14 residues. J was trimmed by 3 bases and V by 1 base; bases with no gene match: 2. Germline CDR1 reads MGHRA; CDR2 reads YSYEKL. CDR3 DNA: TGCGCCAGCAGCCAAGGGCTAGCGGGCTACGAGCAGTACGTC. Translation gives CASSQGLAGYEQYV.

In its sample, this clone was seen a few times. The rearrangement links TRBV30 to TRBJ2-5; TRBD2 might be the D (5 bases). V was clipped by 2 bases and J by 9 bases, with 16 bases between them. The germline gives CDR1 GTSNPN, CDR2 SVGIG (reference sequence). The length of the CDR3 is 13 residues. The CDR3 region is CAWSHSALGAQYF. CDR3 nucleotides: TGTGCCTGGAGTCACAGCGCTCTGGGAGCCCAGTACTTC.

CDR3 in amino acids: CASTDFGRGRVGGANVLTF. The DNA for the CDR3 is TGTGCCAGCACGGATTTTGGGAGGGGGCGAGTTGGTGGGGCCAACGTCCTGACTTTC. The chain joins TRBV2 to TRBJ2-6, with D perhaps assigned TRBD1 or TRBD2 (7 bases each). The CDR3 length is 19 residues. V was clipped by 7 bases and J by 3 bases, with 25 bases between them. Germline V gene sequence: CDR1 SNHLY, CDR2 FYNNEI.

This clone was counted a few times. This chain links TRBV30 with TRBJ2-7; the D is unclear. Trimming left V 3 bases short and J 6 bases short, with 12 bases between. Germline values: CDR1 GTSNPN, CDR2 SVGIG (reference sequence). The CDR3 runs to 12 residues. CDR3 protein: CAWRKDLGEQYF. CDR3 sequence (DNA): TGTGCCTGGAGGAAGGATTTGGGCGAGCAGTACTTC.

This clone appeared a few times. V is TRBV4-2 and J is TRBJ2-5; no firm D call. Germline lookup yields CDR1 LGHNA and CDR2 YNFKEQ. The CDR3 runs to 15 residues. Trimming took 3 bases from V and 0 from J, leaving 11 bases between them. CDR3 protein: CASSQSLGYQETQYF. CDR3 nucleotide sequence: TGTGCCAGCAGCCAGAGCCTTGGGTACCAAGAGACCCAGTACTTC.

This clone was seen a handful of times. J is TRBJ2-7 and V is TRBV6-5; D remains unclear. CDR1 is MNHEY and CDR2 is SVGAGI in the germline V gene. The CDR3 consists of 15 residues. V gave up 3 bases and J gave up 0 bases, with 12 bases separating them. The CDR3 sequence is CASSYGGKSSYEQYF. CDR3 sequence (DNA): TGTGCCAGCAGTTATGGCGGCAAAAGCTCCTACGAGCAGTACTTC.

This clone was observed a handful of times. CDR3 sequence reads: CSVAENYNEQFF. The CDR3 region has the DNA TGCAGCGTTGCAGAGAACTACAATGAGCAGTTCTTC. V and J are TRBV29-1 and TRBJ2-1; no firm D call. Between the trimmed V and J ends, which lost 4 bases and 3 bases, there was a span of 7 bases. Germline CDR1 SQVTM, CDR2 ANQGSEA. The length of the CDR3 is 12 residues.

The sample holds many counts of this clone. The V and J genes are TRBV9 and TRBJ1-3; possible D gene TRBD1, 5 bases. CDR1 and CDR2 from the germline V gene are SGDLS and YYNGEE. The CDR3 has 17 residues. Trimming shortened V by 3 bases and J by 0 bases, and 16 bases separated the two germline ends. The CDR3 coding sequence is TGTGCCAGCAGCGCCCGGGGACGCTCAGCCTCTGGAAACACCATATATTTT. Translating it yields CASSARGRSASGNTIYF.

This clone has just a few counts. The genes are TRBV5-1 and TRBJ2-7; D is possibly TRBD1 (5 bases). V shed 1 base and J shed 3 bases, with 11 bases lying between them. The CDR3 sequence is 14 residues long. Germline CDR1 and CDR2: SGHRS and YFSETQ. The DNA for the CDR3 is TGCGCCAGCAGCTTGTTTTCAGGGAACTACGAGCAGTACTTC. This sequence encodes CASSLFSGNYEQYF.

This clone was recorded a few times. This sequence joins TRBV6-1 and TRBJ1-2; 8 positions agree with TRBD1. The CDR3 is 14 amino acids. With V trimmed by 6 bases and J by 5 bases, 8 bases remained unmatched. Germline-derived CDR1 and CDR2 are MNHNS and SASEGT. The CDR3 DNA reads TGTGCCAGCAGCGAGGACAGGGCTCCTTATGGCTACACCTTC. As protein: CASSEDRAPYGYTF.

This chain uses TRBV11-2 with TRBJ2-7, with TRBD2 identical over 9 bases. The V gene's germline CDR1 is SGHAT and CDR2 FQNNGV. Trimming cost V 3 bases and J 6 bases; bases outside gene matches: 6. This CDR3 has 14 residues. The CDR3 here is CASSFAGGDGEQYF. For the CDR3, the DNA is TGTGCCAGCAGCTTTGCGGGAGGGGACGGCGAGCAGTACTTC.

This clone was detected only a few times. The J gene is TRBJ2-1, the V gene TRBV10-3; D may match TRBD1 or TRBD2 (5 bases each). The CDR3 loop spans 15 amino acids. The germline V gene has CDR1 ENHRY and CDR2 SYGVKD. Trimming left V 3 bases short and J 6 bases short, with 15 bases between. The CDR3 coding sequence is TGTGCCATCAGTGATGTTCAGGGCGCGGGCAATGAGCAGTTCTTC. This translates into CAISDVQGAGNEQFF.

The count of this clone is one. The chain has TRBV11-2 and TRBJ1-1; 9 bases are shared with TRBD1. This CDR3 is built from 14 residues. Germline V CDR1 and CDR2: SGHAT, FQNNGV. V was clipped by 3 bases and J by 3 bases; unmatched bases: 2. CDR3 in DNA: TGTGCCAGCAGCTTCGACAGGGGGGACACTGAAGCTTTCTTT. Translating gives CASSFDRGDTEAFF.

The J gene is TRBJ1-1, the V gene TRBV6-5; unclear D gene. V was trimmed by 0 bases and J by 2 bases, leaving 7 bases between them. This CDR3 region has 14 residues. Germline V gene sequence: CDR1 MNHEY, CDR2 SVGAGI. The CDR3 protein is CASSYSWGNTEAFF. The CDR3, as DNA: TGTGCCAGCAGTTACTCATGGGGTAACACTGAAGCTTTCTTT.

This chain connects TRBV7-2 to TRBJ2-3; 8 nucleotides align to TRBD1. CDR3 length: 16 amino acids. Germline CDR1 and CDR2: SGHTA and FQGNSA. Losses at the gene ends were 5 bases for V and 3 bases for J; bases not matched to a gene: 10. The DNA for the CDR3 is TGTGCCAGCAGCCTCCTGCCGGGACAGGTGACAGATACGCAGTATTTT. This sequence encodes CASSLLPGQVTDTQYF.

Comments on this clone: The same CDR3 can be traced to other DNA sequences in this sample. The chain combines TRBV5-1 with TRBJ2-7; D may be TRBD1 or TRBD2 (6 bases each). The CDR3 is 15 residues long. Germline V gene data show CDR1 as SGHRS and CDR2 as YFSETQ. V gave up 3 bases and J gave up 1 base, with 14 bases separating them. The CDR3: CASSSPGGGSYEQYF. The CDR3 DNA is TGCGCCAGCAGCTCACCCGGAGGGGGATCCTACGAGCAGTACTTC.

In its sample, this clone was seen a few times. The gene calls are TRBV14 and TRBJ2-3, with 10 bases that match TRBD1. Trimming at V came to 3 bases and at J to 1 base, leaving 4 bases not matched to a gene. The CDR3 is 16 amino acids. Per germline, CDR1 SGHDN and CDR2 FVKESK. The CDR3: CASSQHGTGGTDTQYF. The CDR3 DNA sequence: TGTGCCAGCAGCCAGCATGGGACAGGGGGCACAGATACGCAGTATTTT.

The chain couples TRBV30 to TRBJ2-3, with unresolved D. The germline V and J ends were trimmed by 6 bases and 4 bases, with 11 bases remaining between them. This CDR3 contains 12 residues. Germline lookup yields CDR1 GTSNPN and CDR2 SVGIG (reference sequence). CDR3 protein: CACKEWADTQYF. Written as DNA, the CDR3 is TGTGCCTGTAAGGAGTGGGCAGATACGCAGTATTTT.

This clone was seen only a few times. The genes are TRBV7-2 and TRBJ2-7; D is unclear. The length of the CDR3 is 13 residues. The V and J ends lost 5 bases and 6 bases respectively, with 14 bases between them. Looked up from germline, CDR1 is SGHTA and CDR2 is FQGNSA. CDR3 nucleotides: TGTGCCAGCAGCCCAAGTCGGCTTGGCGAGCAGTACGTC. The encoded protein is CASSPSRLGEQYV.

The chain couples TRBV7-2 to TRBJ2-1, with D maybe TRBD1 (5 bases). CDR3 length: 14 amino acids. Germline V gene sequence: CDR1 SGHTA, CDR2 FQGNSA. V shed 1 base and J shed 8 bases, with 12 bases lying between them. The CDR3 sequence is CASSLVGADDEQFF. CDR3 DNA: TGTGCCAGCAGCTTAGTTGGGGCTGACGATGAGCAGTTCTTC.

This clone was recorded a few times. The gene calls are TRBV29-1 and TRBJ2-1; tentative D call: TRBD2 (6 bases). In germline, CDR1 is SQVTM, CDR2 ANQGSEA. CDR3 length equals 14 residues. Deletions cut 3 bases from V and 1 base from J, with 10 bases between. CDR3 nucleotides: TGCAGCGTTGAGGAGGGTAGTTCCTACAATGAGCAGTTCTTC. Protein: CSVEEGSSYNEQFF.